This T cell receptor (beta chain) was recorded in a study of blood T cell repertoires in COVID-19 (dated by TCRdb to the early 2020s). Looking at the study overall: For ImmuneRACE Cohort 3, a participant was defined as recovered based on two consecutive negative NP/OP PCR tests, clearance by a healthcare professional, or resolution of symptoms. The repertoires were made available in a free public database intended to serve as a resource for research on the immune response to SARS-CoV-2. The sample metadata nearly always contained a de-identified subject ID, COVID-19 status, age in years and sex. The material from the prospective study consisted of cDNA or gDNA derived from T cells, B-cell-depleted T cells, or PBMCs. Samples covering the acute and convalescent phases of COVID-19 were provided by collaborators in the United States, Italy and Spain. Where available, HLA class I and class II types were taken from metadata supplied by the sample provider and were not determined by assay-based typing. Subjects who had been exposed to COVID-19, were actively infected with it, or had recovered from it provided the deeply sampled blood TCRbeta repertoires that made up the dataset. Samples came from the ongoing ImmuneRACE study (first 160 participants) plus 1,254 subjects from 6 global collaborators.

Germline trimming amounts to 3 bases on V and 4 bases on J, with 13 as the count of junction bases outside the gene matches. The germline V gene (reference sequence) provides CDR1 SGHNT and CDR2 YYREEE. The CDR3, from cysteine to phenylalanine, totals 17 residues. Only CDR3 DNA remains: 51 bases, in frame from the first base. TCRbeta CDR3 regions were amplified from genomic DNA by means of the immunoSEQ Assay, a bias-controlled multiplex PCR. From the authors' description of their analysis: Nucleated cell counts per sample were estimated from amplification of reference gene primers within the assay. To quantify the absolute abundance of each unique TCRbeta CDR3 rearrangement, sequence reads were collapsed and filtered. For each sample, productive Simpson clonality was calculated by taking the square root of Simpson's diversity index across productive rearrangements. The table was pulled from immuneACCESS by TCRdb, which kept in-frame rearrangements only. Such tables lose some clones; where checked, under half of the loss comes from unresolved V genes, and the rest has no known cause. V, J and clone size reflect that table, while D and trimming were determined from the DNA. For this sample the table gives roughly 210,000 clones, of which roughly 91% were detected only once. The ten largest clones represent roughly 7.1% of the sample.

The research as a whole found: The amount of clinical and demographic metadata varied by source and participant and was provided uncurated.

Comment on this clone: Its specific antigen is unknown. The record has no base qualities; no much larger clone is one base away.

Participants in the prospective study were enrolled through a virtual design, were aged roughly 18 to 100 years, and lived in roughly 24 United States geographic areas. In the prospective study, cohorts were assigned on the basis of participant-reported clinical history obtained from a screening survey and a study questionnaire. Mobile phlebotomists in the prospective study collected whole blood, serum and a nasopharyngeal or oropharyngeal swab from every participant. Over an approximately two-month period, participants in the prospective study had the option of providing additional blood draws and questionnaires. Before DNA extraction, prospective study blood samples were shipped either frozen or at room temperature.

This clonotype was obtained from a man younger than 40 in a cohort exposed to, infected with or recovered from COVID-19 (not recorded which). Sequenced sample: PBMCs or T cells enriched from blood (not recorded which). The chain is made from TRBV5-4 and TRBJ1-2; 9 bases in the junction line up with TRBD1. The CDR3 region has the sequence CASSSYRDRDTSYGYTF. The bases read TGTGCCAGCAGCTCCTACCGGGACAGGGACACCTCCTATGGCTACACCTTC.